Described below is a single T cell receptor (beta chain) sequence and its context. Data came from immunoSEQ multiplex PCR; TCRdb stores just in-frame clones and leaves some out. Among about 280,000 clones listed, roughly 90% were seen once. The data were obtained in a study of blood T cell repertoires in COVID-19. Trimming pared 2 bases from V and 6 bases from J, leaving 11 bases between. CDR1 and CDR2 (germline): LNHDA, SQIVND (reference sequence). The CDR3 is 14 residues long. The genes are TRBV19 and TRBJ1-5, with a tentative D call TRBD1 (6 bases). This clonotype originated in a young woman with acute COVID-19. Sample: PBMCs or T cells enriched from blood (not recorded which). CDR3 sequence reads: CASSIKQGVQPQHF. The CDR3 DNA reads TGTGCCAGTAGTATAAAACAGGGCGTTCAGCCCCAGCATTTT.